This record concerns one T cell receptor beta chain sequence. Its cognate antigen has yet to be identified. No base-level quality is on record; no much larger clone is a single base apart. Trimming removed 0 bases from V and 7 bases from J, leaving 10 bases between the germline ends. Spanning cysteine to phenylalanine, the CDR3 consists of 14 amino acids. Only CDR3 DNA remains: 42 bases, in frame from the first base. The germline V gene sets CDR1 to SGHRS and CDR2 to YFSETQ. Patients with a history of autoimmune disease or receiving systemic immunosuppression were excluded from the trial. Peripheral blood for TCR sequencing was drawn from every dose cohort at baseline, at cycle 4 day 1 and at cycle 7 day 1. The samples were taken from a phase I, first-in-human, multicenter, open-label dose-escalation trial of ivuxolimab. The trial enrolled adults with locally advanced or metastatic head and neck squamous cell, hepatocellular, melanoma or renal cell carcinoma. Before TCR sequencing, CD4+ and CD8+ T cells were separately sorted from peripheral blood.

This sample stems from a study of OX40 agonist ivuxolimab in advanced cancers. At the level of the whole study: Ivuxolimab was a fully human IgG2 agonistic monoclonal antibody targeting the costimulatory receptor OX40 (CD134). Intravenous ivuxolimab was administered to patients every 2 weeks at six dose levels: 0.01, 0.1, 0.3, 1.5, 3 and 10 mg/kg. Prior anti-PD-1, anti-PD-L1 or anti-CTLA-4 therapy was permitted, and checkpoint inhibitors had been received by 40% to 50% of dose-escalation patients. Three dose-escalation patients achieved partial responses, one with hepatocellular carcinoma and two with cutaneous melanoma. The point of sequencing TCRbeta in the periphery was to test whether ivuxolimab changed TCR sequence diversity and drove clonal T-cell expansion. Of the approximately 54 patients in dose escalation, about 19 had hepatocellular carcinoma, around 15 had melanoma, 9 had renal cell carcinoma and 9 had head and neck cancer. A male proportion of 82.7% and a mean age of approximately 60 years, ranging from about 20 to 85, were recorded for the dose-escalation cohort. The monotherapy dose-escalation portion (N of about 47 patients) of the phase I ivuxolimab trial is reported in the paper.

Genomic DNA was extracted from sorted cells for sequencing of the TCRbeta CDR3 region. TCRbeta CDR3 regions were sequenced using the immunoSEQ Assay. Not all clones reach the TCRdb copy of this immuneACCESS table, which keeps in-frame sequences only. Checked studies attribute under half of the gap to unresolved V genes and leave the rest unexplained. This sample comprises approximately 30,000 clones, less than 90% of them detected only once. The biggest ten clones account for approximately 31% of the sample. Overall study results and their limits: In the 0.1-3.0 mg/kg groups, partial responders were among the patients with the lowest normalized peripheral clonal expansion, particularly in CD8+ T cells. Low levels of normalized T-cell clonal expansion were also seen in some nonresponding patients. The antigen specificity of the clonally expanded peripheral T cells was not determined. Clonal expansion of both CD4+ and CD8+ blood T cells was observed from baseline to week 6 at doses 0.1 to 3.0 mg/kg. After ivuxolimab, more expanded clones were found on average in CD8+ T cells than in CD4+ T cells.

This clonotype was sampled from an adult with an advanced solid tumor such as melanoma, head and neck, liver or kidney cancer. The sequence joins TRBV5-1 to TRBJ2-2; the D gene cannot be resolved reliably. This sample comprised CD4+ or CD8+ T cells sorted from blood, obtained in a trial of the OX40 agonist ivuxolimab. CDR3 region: CASSLAALGGELFF. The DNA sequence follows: TGCGCCAGCAGCTTGGCCGCACTGGGCGGGGAGCTGTTTTTT. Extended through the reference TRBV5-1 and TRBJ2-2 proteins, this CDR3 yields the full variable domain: KAGVTQTPRYLIKTRGQQVTLSCSPISGHRSVSWYQQTPGQGLQFLFEYFSETQRNKGNFPGRFSGRQFSNSRSEMNVSTLELGDSALYLCASSLAALGGELFFGEGSRLTVL.